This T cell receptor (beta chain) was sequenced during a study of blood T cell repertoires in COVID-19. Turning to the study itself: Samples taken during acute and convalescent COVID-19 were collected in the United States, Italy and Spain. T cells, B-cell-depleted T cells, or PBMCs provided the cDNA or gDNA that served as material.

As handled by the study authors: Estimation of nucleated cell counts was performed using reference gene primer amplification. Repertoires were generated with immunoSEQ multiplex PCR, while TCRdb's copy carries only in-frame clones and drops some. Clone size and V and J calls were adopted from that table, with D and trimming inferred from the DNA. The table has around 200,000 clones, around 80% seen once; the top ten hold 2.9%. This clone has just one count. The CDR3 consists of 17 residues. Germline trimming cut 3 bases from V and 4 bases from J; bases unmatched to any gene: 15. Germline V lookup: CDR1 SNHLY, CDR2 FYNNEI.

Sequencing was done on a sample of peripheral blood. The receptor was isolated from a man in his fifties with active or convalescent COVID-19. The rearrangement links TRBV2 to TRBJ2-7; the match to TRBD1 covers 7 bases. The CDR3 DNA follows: TGTGCCAGCAGTGATCTCCCGCCGGAGGACAGGACGTACGAGCAGTACTTC. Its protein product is CASSDLPPEDRTYEQYF.